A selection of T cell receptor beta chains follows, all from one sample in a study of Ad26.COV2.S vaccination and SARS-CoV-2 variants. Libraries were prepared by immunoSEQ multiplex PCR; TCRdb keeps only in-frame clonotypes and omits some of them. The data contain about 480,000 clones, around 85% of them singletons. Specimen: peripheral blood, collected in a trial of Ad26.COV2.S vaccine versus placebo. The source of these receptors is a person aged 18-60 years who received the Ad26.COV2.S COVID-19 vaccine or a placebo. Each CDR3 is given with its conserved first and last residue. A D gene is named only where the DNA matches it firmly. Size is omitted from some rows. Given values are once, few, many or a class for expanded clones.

DNA: TGTGCCAGCAGCCTTGGGGGGACTAGGGCCAACGTCCTGACTTTC; CDR3: CASSLGGTRANVLTF; J: TRBJ2-6; size: -; V: TRBV3-1/TRBV3-2; D: TRBD2
DNA: TGCTCGACGGGGACGCAGTATTTT; CDR3: CSTGTQYF; J: TRBJ2-3; size: -; V: TRBV20-1; D: -
DNA: TGCGCCAGCAGCCTACAAGCCGAGGGATTCACCTACGAGCAGTACTTC; CDR3: CASSLQAEGFTYEQYF; J: TRBJ2-7; size: -; V: TRBV4-1; D: -
DNA: TGTGCCAGCTCACCCCCGTCCACAGATACGCAGTATTTT; CDR3: CASSPPSTDTQYF; J: TRBJ2-3; size: -; V: TRBV18; D: -
DNA: TGTGCCAGCAGCTTACTAGTGCGACTAGCGGAAGGGGGTGAGCAGTTCTTC; CDR3: CASSLLVRLAEGGEQFF; J: TRBJ2-1; size: -; V: TRBV7-2; D: TRBD2
DNA: TGTGCCAGCAGCTTAGTGGCGGCTAGCACAGATACGCAGTATTTT; CDR3: CASSLVAASTDTQYF; J: TRBJ2-3; size: -; V: TRBV7-9; D: -
DNA: TGTGCCAGCAGCTTCGGACTAGCGGGATTCAATGAGCAGTTCTTC; CDR3: CASSFGLAGFNEQFF; J: TRBJ2-1; size: -; V: TRBV5-4; D: TRBD2
DNA: TGTGCCAGCAGTACCCCCGACAGGGTTGGCTACACCTTC; CDR3: CASSTPDRVGYTF; J: TRBJ1-2; size: -; V: TRBV28; D: TRBD1
DNA: TGTGCCACCAGCAGAGAGGTGTTTGGAAACACCATATATTTT; CDR3: CATSREVFGNTIYF; J: TRBJ1-3; size: -; V: TRBV15; D: -
DNA: TGCGCCGGCTCCAGGGGGGGCCCAGATACGCAGTATTTT; CDR3: CAGSRGGPDTQYF; J: TRBJ2-3; size: -; V: TRBV10-1; D: -
DNA: TGTGCCAGCAGTTTGGTGGGGCGCCGAACTGAAGCTTTCTTT; CDR3: CASSLVGRRTEAFF; J: TRBJ1-1; size: -; V: TRBV27; D: -
DNA: TGTGCCAGCAGCTTGGGGGGGGACAGGGCGAACACTGAAGCTTTCTTT; CDR3: CASSLGGDRANTEAFF; J: TRBJ1-1; size: -; V: TRBV5-4; D: TRBD1
DNA: TGTGCCAGCAGCCGAGGGGGCTCCGGGAATGAGCAGTTCTTC; CDR3: CASSRGGSGNEQFF; J: TRBJ2-1; size: -; V: TRBV7-8; D: TRBD1
DNA: TGTGCCAGCAGTTCCACGGGGCTGGCGGGTGAGCAGTTCTTC; CDR3: CASSSTGLAGEQFF; J: TRBJ2-1; size: -; V: TRBV2; D: -
DNA: TGTGCCAGCAGTTTACGGGGCCTAGCGACTACCGGGGAGCTGTTTTTT; CDR3: CASSLRGLATTGELFF; J: TRBJ2-2; size: -; V: TRBV28; D: -
DNA: TGCAGCGTTGGAGGGACTGGGGCCAACGTCCTGACTTTC; CDR3: CSVGGTGANVLTF; J: TRBJ2-6; size: -; V: TRBV29-1; D: -
DNA: TGTGCCAGCAGACAGACAGGTCTCAACACTGAAGCTTTCTTT; CDR3: CASRQTGLNTEAFF; J: TRBJ1-1; size: -; V: TRBV6-1; D: -
DNA: TGTGCCAGCAGTACGCGTCGGGGAGGGACCTATGGCTACACCTTC; CDR3: CASSTRRGGTYGYTF; J: TRBJ1-2; size: -; V: TRBV6-2/TRBV6-3; D: -
DNA: TGTGCCAGCAGTTCCTCCGGGGGGACGGGGGAGCTGTTTTTT; CDR3: CASSSSGGTGELFF; J: TRBJ2-2; size: -; V: TRBV21-1; D: -
DNA: TGCAGCGTTGGACTAGCAGTCCAAGAGACCCAGTACTTC; CDR3: CSVGLAVQETQYF; J: TRBJ2-5; size: -; V: TRBV29-1; D: TRBD2
DNA: TGTGCCAACCCATGGACAGGCATAGACGAGCAGTACTTC; CDR3: CANPWTGIDEQYF; J: TRBJ2-7; size: -; V: TRBV19; D: TRBD1
DNA: TGTGCCAGCAGCTTACTGGGCGGGAGGAGGAACAATGAGCAGTTCTTC; CDR3: CASSLLGGRRNNEQFF; J: TRBJ2-1; size: -; V: TRBV7-3; D: TRBD2
DNA: TGTGCCAGCAGCGAAGCCCGGGGTAACTATGGCTACACCTTC; CDR3: CASSEARGNYGYTF; J: TRBJ1-2; size: -; V: TRBV3-1/TRBV3-2; D: -
DNA: TGTGCCAGCAGCGTAGAACCGGGCACAGATACGCAGTATTTT; CDR3: CASSVEPGTDTQYF; J: TRBJ2-3; size: -; V: TRBV9; D: -
DNA: TGTGCCACCAGCAGGTTGACTAGCGGGAGTCAAACTGGCAATGAGCAGTTCTTC; CDR3: CATSRLTSGSQTGNEQFF; J: TRBJ2-1; size: -; V: TRBV15; D: TRBD2
DNA: TGCGCCAGCAGCCAGAAAATTAGCGGAACCGGGGAGCTGTTTTTT; CDR3: CASSQKISGTGELFF; J: TRBJ2-2; size: -; V: TRBV5-1; D: -
DNA: TGTGCCAGCACCTCATCGGGGGTCTACGAGCAGTACTTC; CDR3: CASTSSGVYEQYF; J: TRBJ2-7; size: -; V: TRBV12-3/TRBV12-4; D: -
DNA: TGTGCCAGTACGCCCGGACTAGCGGCGTACAATGAGCAGTTCTTC; CDR3: CASTPGLAAYNEQFF; J: TRBJ2-1; size: -; V: TRBV19; D: TRBD2
DNA: TGTGCCAGCAGTGCTACGACTAGCGGGGAGAGCTCCTACAATGAGCAGTTCTTC; CDR3: CASSATTSGESSYNEQFF; J: TRBJ2-1; size: -; V: TRBV11-3; D: TRBD2
DNA: TGCGCCAGCAGCCCAGGACTAGCGGGAGGGCCTTCCGAGCAGTACTTC; CDR3: CASSPGLAGGPSEQYF; J: TRBJ2-7; size: few; V: TRBV5-1; D: TRBD2
DNA: TGTGCCAGCAGCTTAAATCCTAGCGCCTACAATGAGCAGTTCTTC; CDR3: CASSLNPSAYNEQFF; J: TRBJ2-1; size: -; V: TRBV7-3; D: -
DNA: TGCAGCGTTGTTGAGGGATACGAGCAGTACTTC; CDR3: CSVVEGYEQYF; J: TRBJ2-7; size: -; V: TRBV29-1; D: -
DNA: TGTGCCAGCAGGGATGACAGGGGGTACTACGAGCAGTACTTC; CDR3: CASRDDRGYYEQYF; J: TRBJ2-7; size: -; V: TRBV6-5; D: TRBD1
DNA: TGTGCCAGCAGTTCCCCGACAGAAAGATATGGCTACACCTTC; CDR3: CASSSPTERYGYTF; J: TRBJ1-2; size: -; V: TRBV28; D: -
DNA: TGTGCCAGCAGCCAAGTAACCCAGGGGGCCTACGAGCAGTACTTC; CDR3: CASSQVTQGAYEQYF; J: TRBJ2-7; size: -; V: TRBV3-1/TRBV3-2; D: TRBD1
DNA: TGTGCCAGCAGCTTAGGGACTAGCGGGAGTACGGGGACAGATACGCAGTATTTT; CDR3: CASSLGTSGSTGTDTQYF; J: TRBJ2-3; size: -; V: TRBV11-3; D: TRBD2
DNA: TGCAGTGCAGGGGGACTAGGTGCGCAGTACTTC; CDR3: CSAGGLGAQYF; J: TRBJ2-7; size: once; V: TRBV20-1; D: TRBD2